Listed below are T cell receptor beta chains from one sample, sequenced in a study of OX40 agonist ivuxolimab in advanced cancers. TCRdb keeps only in-frame clones here, not all; method: immunoSEQ multiplex PCR. The sample records approximately 68,000 clones, 80% to 90% being singletons. The sample was CD4+ or CD8+ T cells sorted from blood, taken in a trial of the OX40 agonist ivuxolimab. The origin of the receptors is an adult with an advanced solid tumor such as melanoma, head and neck, liver or kidney cancer. Each CDR3 is given with its conserved first and last residue. Each record gives: J gene, V gene, clone size, D gene, CDR3 DNA, CDR3 protein. D genes are given only for firm matches. Clone sizes are given selectively: once, few, many, or a class where the clone is expanded.

TRBJ1-2	TRBV2	.	.	TGTGCCAGCGGAGACTATGGCTACACCTTC	CASGDYGYTF
TRBJ2-7	TRBV2	few	.	TGTGCCAGCAGATCCGGGGTCAGCGCCTGGGAGCAGTACTTC	CASRSGVSAWEQYF
TRBJ1-1	TRBV5-4	few	.	TGTGCCAGCAGCTCGGAGGTATTCACTGAAGCTTTCTTT	CASSSEVFTEAFF
TRBJ2-3	TRBV9	.	.	TGTGCCAGCAGCCCTCGACAGAGGACAGATACGCAGTATTTT	CASSPRQRTDTQYF
TRBJ1-1	TRBV5-1	.	TRBD1	TGCGCCAGCAGCCCGGGGGACAGCGAAGCTTTCTTT	CASSPGDSEAFF
TRBJ1-6	TRBV18	few	.	TGTGCCAGCTCACCCGAGCTGGATTCACCCCTCCACTTT	CASSPELDSPLHF
TRBJ2-7	TRBV28	.	TRBD1	TGTGCCAGCAGTTTCGTCGGGACAGTCGCCTACGAGCAGTACTTC	CASSFVGTVAYEQYF
TRBJ2-7	TRBV7-2	.	.	TGTGCCAGCAGCTCAGGGAATACCTACGAGCAGTACTTC	CASSSGNTYEQYF
TRBJ1-1	TRBV9	few	.	TGTGCCAGCAGCGTAGGCCCAGGGACGGACACTGAAGCTTTCTTT	CASSVGPGTDTEAFF
TRBJ1-1	TRBV10-3	.	TRBD1	TGTGCCATCAGCAGAGCATCAGGGGGCGACATGAACACTGAAGCTTTCTTT	CAISRASGGDMNTEAFF
TRBJ1-6	TRBV7-2	.	TRBD1	TGTGCCAGCAGCTTAACCCGGGACAGCCCGCCCCTCCACTTT	CASSLTRDSPPLHF
TRBJ2-7	TRBV10-3	.	TRBD2	TGTGCCATCAGCGTAACTAGCGGGACCTACGAGCAGTACTTC	CAISVTSGTYEQYF
TRBJ2-5	TRBV7-2	.	TRBD2	TGTGCCAGCAGCTTAGTCATAGCGGGAGGATATGAGACCCAGTACTTC	CASSLVIAGGYETQYF
TRBJ2-1	TRBV9	.	.	TGTGCCAGCAGCGTGACATACAATGAGCAGTTCTTC	CASSVTYNEQFF
TRBJ1-6	TRBV6-6	.	TRBD1	TGTGCCAGCAGCACGGACAGGGGATTGCCACCCCTCCACTTT	CASSTDRGLPPLHF
TRBJ2-6	TRBV6-1	.	.	TGTGCCAGCAATCGCTCTGGGGCCAACGTCCTGACTTTC	CASNRSGANVLTF
TRBJ2-1	TRBV14	.	.	TGTGCCAGCAGCCAAGTGGGGCGGGGGCCCTACAATGAGCAGTTCTTC	CASSQVGRGPYNEQFF
TRBJ2-6	TRBV6-5	.	.	TGTGCCAGCAGTTACGATCGCTCTGGGGCCAACGTCCTGACTTTC	CASSYDRSGANVLTF
TRBJ2-6	TRBV19	.	.	TGTGCCAGTAGCGCCATCACCTCTGGGGCCAACGTCCTGACTTTC	CASSAITSGANVLTF
TRBJ2-7	TRBV5-5	.	.	TGTGCCAGCAGCTTGGAAGGAGGGTACTTGGGCGAGCAGTACTTC	CASSLEGGYLGEQYF
TRBJ2-2	TRBV4-2	.	.	TGTGCCAGCAGGAGGGCGGAGACCACCGGGGAGCTGTTTTTT	CASRRAETTGELFF
TRBJ2-5	TRBV15	.	.	TGTGCCACCAGCCCCCGGGACTTCCAAGAGACCCAGTACTTC	CATSPRDFQETQYF
TRBJ1-6	TRBV30	once	TRBD1	TGTGCCTGGAGTCCCGGGGACAGGGGGCGATCACCCCTCCACTTT	CAWSPGDRGRSPLHF
TRBJ1-5	TRBV6-5	.	TRBD1	TGTGCCAGCAAACCGACAGGGGGCAATCAGCCCCAGCATTTT	CASKPTGGNQPQHF
TRBJ2-7	TRBV7-2	.	TRBD1	TGTGCCAGCAGCTTCGGACAGGGAGAAACCTACGAGCAGTACTTC	CASSFGQGETYEQYF
TRBJ1-1	TRBV9	.	.	TGTGCCAGCAGCCCGCGGGAGGACACTGAAGCTTTCTTT	CASSPREDTEAFF
TRBJ2-3	TRBV4-1	.	TRBD1	TGCGCCAGCAGCCTAGGACAGGTGAGGGCAGATACGCAGTATTTT	CASSLGQVRADTQYF
TRBJ2-3	TRBV6-4	few	.	TGTGCCAGCAGTGACTCCAGCAGCACAGATACGCAGTATTTT	CASSDSSSTDTQYF
TRBJ2-5	TRBV27	.	.	TGTGCCAGCAGTTCTTTGGGGGACCAAGAGACCCAGTACTTC	CASSSLGDQETQYF
TRBJ1-6	TRBV5-1	.	.	TGCGCCAGCAGCTTGAGCCAAATAGGGAATTCACCCCTCCACTTT	CASSLSQIGNSPLHF
TRBJ2-5	TRBV14	.	.	TGTGCCAGCAGCCAACACGAGACCCAGTACTTC	CASSQHETQYF
TRBJ2-2	TRBV5-4	.	.	TGTGCCAGCAGCTTTCTCGGGCTAGCGCGTAACACCGGGGAGCTGTTTTTT	CASSFLGLARNTGELFF
TRBJ2-1	TRBV5-4	.	.	TGTGCCAGCAGCTTGAACCCCAACGGGTACAATGAGCAGTTCTTC	CASSLNPNGYNEQFF
TRBJ2-2	TRBV6-5	.	.	TGTGCCACCCACGGGGGCCCGAACACCGGGGAGCTGTTTTTT	CATHGGPNTGELFF
TRBJ2-7	TRBV5-5	.	.	TGTGCCAGCAGCCCCGGGCCGGAGGGCCACGAGCAGTACTTC	CASSPGPEGHEQYF
TRBJ2-5	TRBV27	.	TRBD1	TGTGCCAGCAGTTTAGAGGGGGCCAAGACCCAGTACTTC	CASSLEGAKTQYF
TRBJ2-1	TRBV9	.	TRBD2	TGTGCCAGCAGCGTCCTAGCGGGGGCCTCCTACAATGAGCAGTTCTTC	CASSVLAGASYNEQFF